The sequence of this TCR beta chain was determined in a study of cytomegalovirus exposure and HLA in healthy donors (dated by TCRdb to about 2017). The study in broad terms: An earlier analysis of approximately 640 of the donors reported about 290 Gb of sequence data and 120 million or so unique TCR beta sequences from about 179 million T cells. To predict cytomegalovirus infection status, the study brought together high-throughput TCR immunosequencing, statistical association of individual TCRs with disease status, and machine learning. Rather than using new phenotypic data, the later analysis identified candidate immune exposures from TCR beta sequences and from how often those sequences occurred across donors. To decide whether each TCR beta V gene segment behaved as functional or pseudogenic, an earlier analysis of some 600 of the donors relied on high-throughput TCR beta sequencing. Typing coverage varied by locus: about 629-630 donors for A, B, C, DRB1 and DQB1; approximately 500 for DQA1; 606 for DPA1; roughly 470 for DPB1. In a later analysis, previously published TCR beta repertoires from roughly 710 donors were re-analyzed and high-resolution HLA genotyping was added so that TCR occurrence patterns could be studied. Besides the first cohort of some 670 subjects, a separate validation cohort made up of around 120 different subjects was used. Among under 450 genotyped donors of the cohort, an average of roughly 240,000 unique TCR beta nucleotide sequences were sequenced per donor, roughly 18% of them non-productive. Alongside the repertoire data, information on donor age, sex, ethnicity and CMV serostatus was compiled. The study aimed to test whether cataloging public T cell receptors could reveal signatures of past pathogen exposure. Because of strong linkage in the cohort, roughly five DR-DQ haplotypes were treated as single units for association and clustering. Approximately 300 gigabases of sequencing data and 75 million to 85 million unique TCR sequences made up an early release that covered fewer than 650 HLA-typed donors. The study profiled the T cell repertoires of around 700 subjects by immunosequencing and related them to cytomegalovirus serostatus. The genetic ancestry cluster associated with self-reported Caucasian donors included roughly 84% of the roughly 360 genotyped donors. Class I and class II HLA loci were covered by the typing at four-digit resolution. A later genetic analysis used genome-wide SNP genotypes for about three fifths of the 666 donors, treating that subset as a discovery cohort. All discovery cohort repertoires had been generated on a single sequencing platform. The full study reports these points: In the study, about 150 TCR beta chains were listed as associated with cytomegalovirus. A later genetic analysis reported fewer N-insertions in productive TCRs among donors in an Asian-associated ancestry cluster than the roughly 650-donor mean. Linkage disequilibrium might explain the correlated functional status among segregating V segments, but an unknown experimental factor could not be ruled out. Presence/absence analyses assumed roughly uniform sequencing depth across donors, an assumption that may not hold. In a later analysis, most CMV-associated TCR beta chains were found to appear HLA-restricted, with HLA associations seemingly driven largely by CMV exposure. A few of the identified cytomegalovirus-associated TCR beta chains were confirmed in vitro to be specific for cytomegalovirus antigens. Immune exposure information for the cohort was limited to CMV serostatus. In both the original and validation cohorts, the classifier was reported to diagnose cytomegalovirus status with high specificity and sensitivity. Assigning TCR associations to individual alleles was difficult when HLA alleles, especially DR and DQ, strongly co-occurred. The earlier analysis of approximately 540 of the donors excluded 15 to 20 rarely observed V segments, including chromosome 9 orphons, because counts were too low. The cohort was sequenced for TCR beta chains only, and without alpha or paired-chain data the features that could be detected were limited. A later analysis found that TCR association rates varied across HLA loci, with DRB1 alleles showing the most associated TCRs and HLA-C alleles the fewest. A later analysis reported that several top co-occurrence clusters appeared linked to parvovirus B19, influenza, CMV and Epstein-Barr virus. The 87-base-pair reads could not distinguish some IMGT-functional V segments, including TRBV6-2 and TRBV6-3, so those segments were excluded. Most TCR sequences were seen in very few donors, while some public TCRs were found in many individuals. Because HLA typing was missing for some donors at each locus, association tests included only the typed subset. An association between a missense DCLRE1C variant and V-gene and J-gene trimming of TCR beta chains was found in a later genetic analysis and replicated in an independent cohort. A cluster of highly shared sequence variants was judged likely to represent a technical artifact of the sequencing pipeline. At a false discovery rate of 0.05, a later analysis linked under 20,000 TCR beta sequences to specific HLA alleles. In an earlier analysis of about 550 of the donors, most TCR beta V segments were observed in productive rearrangements about 90% or about 30% of the time, broadly matching IMGT annotations. The authors suggested that the approach could potentially be extended to other disease states and immunological phenotypes. In a later analysis, HLA-associated TCR beta chains were found to be more clonally expanded and to have lower generation probabilities than equally common non-associated chains. A further reported finding was that TCR beta sequences accurately predicted the HLA-A and HLA-B alleles for most subjects in the first cohort.

The cohort was made up of hundreds of healthy bone marrow donors. Cohort members were all nominally healthy when sampled, although unrecorded immune exposures were likely present. The donor was CMV seronegative and belonged to the group of over 350 seronegative cohort members. Each donor provided a peripheral blood sample, and peripheral blood mononuclear cells were used for TCR beta sequencing. Genomic DNA extraction from the blood cell samples was performed with the Qiagen DNeasy Blood Extraction Kit. The library was prepared using the immunoSEQ multiplex PCR assay. For the multiplex PCR, a mixture combining 60 forward primers for TCR Vbeta segments and 13 reverse primers for TCR Jbeta segments was used. The CDR3 region of rearranged TCR beta genes was amplified from genomic DNA with a multiplex PCR assay. On the Illumina HiSeq System, the amplified TCR beta libraries were sequenced as 87-base-pair reads. The study's processing was this. A later analysis counted about 80 million unique TCR beta chains across the 666 repertoires, and around 9.9 million of these chains were shared by at least two donors. To remove PCR and sequencing errors, raw reads were error-corrected and collapsed into unique sequences using a nearest-neighbor algorithm that merged closely related sequences. To assign V, D and J gene segments, CDR3 sequences were aligned to IMGT reference sequences. For a sequence to be retained, a match of at least six nucleotides to both a V gene segment and a J gene segment was required. A rearrangement counted as productive if the CDR3 had no stop codons and remained in frame with V and J, and every other rearrangement counted as non-productive. Following IMGT convention, CDR3 was defined as the stretch from the second conserved V-encoded cysteine to the conserved J-encoded phenylalanine. The earlier analysis of 500 to 600 of the donors excluded sequences that lacked an unambiguous match to a single V gene segment. In an earlier analysis of approximately 550 of the donors, V segments were called functional above 56.7% productive rearrangements and were called segregating when the between-donor standard deviation exceeded 5%. To diagnose cytomegalovirus status from the catalog of TCR beta chain sequences, a statistical classification framework was built. In a later analysis, V and J genes were assigned by comparing TCR nucleotide sequences against IMGT/GENE-DB human TR gene sequences. The TCRdist pipeline was used in a later analysis to assign CDR3 sequences and most-parsimonious VDJ recombination scenarios. In a later analysis, each TCR beta chain was defined by its CDR3 amino acid sequence together with its V-gene family, and reads lacking a unique V-gene family were excluded. To address suspected cross-contamination and a sequencing artifact, a later analysis removed around 600 highly shared, low-generation-probability nucleotide sequences. A later analysis calculated a clonal expansion index for each public chain from normalized within-repertoire ranks of inferred template counts. In a later analysis, generation probabilities were computed with a VDJ recombination model fitted to out-of-frame rearrangements, and the resulting probabilities were checked against IGoR. Hypergeometric tests were used in a later analysis to score TCR-TCR, TCR-HLA and TCR-CMV co-occurrence, with a repertoire-size bias correction applied to the TCR pairs. A later analysis estimated false discovery rates by permuting HLA or CMV assignments 20 times. In a later analysis, co-occurring TCRs were grouped using DBSCAN, with TCRdist sequence similarity added in when clustering inside HLA-allele-positive subsets. Repertoires with fewer than 30,000 or more than 120,000 public chains were left out of co-occurrence clustering, as were a few repertoires with anomalous nucleotide sharing. The immuneACCESS repertoire file appears here via TCRdb, limited to in-frame rearrangements. These files lack a portion of the clones; in checked studies, under half of the deficit traces to unresolved V genes, and the cause of the others is not known. That table supplies the V and J calls and clone size; D and trimming were determined from the DNA. In all, the sample holds fewer than 95,000 clones, and about 80% of those were seen once. The top ten clonotypes cover roughly 0.63% of the sample.

As for this clone: It lacks a known antigen. Base qualities are not recorded, but no much larger clone differs from it by a single base.

The germline V gene encodes CDR1 SEHNR and CDR2 FQNEAQ (reference sequence). Relative to germline, V is missing 5 bases and J is missing 3 bases, with 21 bases of the junction outside any gene match. The CDR3 contains 19 residues, cysteine and phenylalanine counted. Only the CDR3 portion is preserved as DNA: 57 bases, with reading frame beginning at the first base. The sequence was collected from a man aged 25 to 40 in good health and CMV-seronegative. Source material: PBMCs. The rearranged chain carries TRBV7-9 and TRBJ2-5, with 7 middle bases fitting TRBD2. This receptor has the CDR3 CASSAKGTNGTLGKETQYF. The sequenced DNA is TGTGCCAGCAGCGCTAAAGGGACTAACGGAACCCTCGGAAAAGAGACCCAGTACTTC.